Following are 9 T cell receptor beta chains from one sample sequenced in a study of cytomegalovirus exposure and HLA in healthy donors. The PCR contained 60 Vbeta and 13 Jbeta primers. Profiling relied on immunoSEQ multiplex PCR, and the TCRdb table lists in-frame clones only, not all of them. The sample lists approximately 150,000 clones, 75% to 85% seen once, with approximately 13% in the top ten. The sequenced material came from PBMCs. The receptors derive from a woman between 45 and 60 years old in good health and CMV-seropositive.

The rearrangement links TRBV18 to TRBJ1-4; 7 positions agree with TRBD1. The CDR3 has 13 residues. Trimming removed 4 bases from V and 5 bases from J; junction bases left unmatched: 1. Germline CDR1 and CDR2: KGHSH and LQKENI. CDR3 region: CASSQDRNEKLFF. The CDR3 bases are TGTGCCAGCTCACAGGACAGGAATGAAAAACTGTTTTTT. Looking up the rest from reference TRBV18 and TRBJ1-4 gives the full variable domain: NAGVMQNPRHLVRRRGQEARLRCSPMKGHSHVYWYRQLPEEGLKFMVYLQKENIIDESGMPKERFSAEFPKEGPSILRIQQVVRGDSAAYFCASSQDRNEKLFFGSGTQLSVL.

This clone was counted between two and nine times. The CDR3 is CASSPTGWQDSNQPQHF. The CDR3 bases are TGTGCCAGCTCCCCAACAGGATGGCAGGATAGCAATCAGCCCCAGCATTTT. The chain combines TRBV18 with TRBJ1-5; a weak D match, TRBD1 (5 bases). This CDR3 region has 17 residues. The germline V and J ends were trimmed by 6 bases and 0 bases, with 18 bases remaining between them. CDR1 is KGHSH, CDR2 LQKENI, per germline.

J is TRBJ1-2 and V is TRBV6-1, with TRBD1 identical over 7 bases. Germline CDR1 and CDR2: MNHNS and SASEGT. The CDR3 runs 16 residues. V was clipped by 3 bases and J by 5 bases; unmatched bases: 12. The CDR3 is CASSDASIQGIYGYTF. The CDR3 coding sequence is TGTGCCAGCAGTGACGCCTCCATACAGGGGATTTATGGCTACACCTTC.

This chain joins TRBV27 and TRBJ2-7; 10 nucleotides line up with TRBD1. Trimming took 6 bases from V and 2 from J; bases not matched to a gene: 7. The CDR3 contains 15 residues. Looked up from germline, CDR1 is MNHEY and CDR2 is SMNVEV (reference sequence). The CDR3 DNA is TGTGCCAGCAGCCAGGACAGGGGGGTTACCTACGAGCAGTACTTC. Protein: CASSQDRGVTYEQYF.

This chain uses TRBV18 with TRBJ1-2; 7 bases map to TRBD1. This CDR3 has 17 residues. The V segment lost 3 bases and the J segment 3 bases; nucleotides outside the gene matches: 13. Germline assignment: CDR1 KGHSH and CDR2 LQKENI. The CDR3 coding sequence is TGTGCCAGCTCACCTTATGGAGGGGGCGCAAGGGACTATGGCTACACCTTC. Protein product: CASSPYGGGARDYGYTF.

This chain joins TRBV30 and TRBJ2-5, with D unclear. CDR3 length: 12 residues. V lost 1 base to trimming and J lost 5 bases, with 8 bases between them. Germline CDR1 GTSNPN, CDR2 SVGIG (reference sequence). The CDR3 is CAWSGTVETQYF. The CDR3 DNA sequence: TGTGCCTGGAGTGGAACGGTGGAGACCCAGTACTTC.

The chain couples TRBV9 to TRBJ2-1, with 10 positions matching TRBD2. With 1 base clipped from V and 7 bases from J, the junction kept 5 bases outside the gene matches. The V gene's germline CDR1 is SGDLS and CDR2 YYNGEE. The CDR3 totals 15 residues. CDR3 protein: CASSVTSGAINEQFF. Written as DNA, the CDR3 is TGTGCCAGCAGCGTAACTAGCGGGGCTATAAATGAGCAGTTCTTC.

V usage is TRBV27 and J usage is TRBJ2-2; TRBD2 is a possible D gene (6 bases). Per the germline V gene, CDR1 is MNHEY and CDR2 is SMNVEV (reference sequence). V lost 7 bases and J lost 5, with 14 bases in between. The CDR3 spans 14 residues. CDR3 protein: CASNYYRGTGELFF. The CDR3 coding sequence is TGTGCCAGCAATTATTATCGGGGGACCGGGGAGCTGTTTTTT.

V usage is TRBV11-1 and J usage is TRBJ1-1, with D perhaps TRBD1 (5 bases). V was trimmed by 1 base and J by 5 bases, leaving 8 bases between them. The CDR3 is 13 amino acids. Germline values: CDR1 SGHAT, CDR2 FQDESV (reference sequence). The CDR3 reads CASSLVPGTEAFF. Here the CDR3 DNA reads TGTGCCAGCAGCTTAGTTCCAGGGACTGAAGCTTTCTTT.